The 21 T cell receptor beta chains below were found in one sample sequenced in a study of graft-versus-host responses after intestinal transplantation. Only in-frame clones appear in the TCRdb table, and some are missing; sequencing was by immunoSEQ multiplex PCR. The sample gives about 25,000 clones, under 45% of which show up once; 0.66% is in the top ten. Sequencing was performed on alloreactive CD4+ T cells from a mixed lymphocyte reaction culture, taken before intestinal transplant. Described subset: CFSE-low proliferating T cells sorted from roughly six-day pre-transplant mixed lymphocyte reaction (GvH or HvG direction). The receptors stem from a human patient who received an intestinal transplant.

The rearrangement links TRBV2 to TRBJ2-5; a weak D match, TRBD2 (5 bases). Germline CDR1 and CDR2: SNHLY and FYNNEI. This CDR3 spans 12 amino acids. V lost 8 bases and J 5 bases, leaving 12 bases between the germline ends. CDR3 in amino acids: CASGRTWETQYF. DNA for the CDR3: TGTGCCAGCGGACGGACTTGGGAGACCCAGTACTTC.

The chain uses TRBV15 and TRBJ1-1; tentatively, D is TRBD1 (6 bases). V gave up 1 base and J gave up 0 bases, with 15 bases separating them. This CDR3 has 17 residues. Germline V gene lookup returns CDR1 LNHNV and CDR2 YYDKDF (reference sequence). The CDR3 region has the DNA TGTGCCACCAGCAGAGCGTTCGGGGGGCGCATGAACACTGAAGCTTTCTTT. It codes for CATSRAFGGRMNTEAFF.

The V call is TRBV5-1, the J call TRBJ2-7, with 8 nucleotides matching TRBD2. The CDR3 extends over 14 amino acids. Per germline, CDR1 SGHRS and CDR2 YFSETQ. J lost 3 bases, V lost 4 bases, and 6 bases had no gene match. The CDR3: CASSTQAGVYEQYF. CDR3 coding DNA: TGCGCCAGCAGCACTCAAGCGGGAGTCTACGAGCAGTACTTC.

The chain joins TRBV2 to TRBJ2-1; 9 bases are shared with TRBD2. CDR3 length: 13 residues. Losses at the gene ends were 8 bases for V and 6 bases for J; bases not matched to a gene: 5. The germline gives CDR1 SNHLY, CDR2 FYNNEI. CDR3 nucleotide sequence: TGTGCCAGCCGGTCTAGCGGGGCCAATGAGCAGTTCTTC. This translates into CASRSSGANEQFF.

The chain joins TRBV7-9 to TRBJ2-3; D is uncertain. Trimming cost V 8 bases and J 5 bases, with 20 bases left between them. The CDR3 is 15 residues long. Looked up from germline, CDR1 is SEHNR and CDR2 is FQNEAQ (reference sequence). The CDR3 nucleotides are TGTGCCAGCGGATCGATGGGCCTTTTTTTAGATACGCAGTATTTT. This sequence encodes CASGSMGLFLDTQYF. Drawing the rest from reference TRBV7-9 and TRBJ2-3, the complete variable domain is DTGVSQNPRHKITKRGQNVTFRCDPISEHNRLYWYRQTLGQGPEFLTYFQNEAQLEKSRLLSDRFSAERPKGSFSTLEIQRTEQGDSAMYLCASGSMGLFLDTQYFGPGTRLTVL.

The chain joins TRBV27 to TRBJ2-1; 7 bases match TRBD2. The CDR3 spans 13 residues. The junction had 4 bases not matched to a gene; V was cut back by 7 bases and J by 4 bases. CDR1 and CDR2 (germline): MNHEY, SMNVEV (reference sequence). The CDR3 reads CASMASGYNEQFF. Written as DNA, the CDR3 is TGTGCCAGCATGGCTAGCGGTTACAATGAGCAGTTCTTC.

The CDR3 DNA sequence: TGTGCCAGCAGCTTTCTAGCGGGAGGCACCTACGAGCAGTACTTC. This translates into CASSFLAGGTYEQYF. This chain connects TRBV11-2 to TRBJ2-7; TRBD2 agrees at 11 bases. Losses at the gene ends were 3 bases for V and 2 bases for J; bases not matched to a gene: 3. This CDR3 comprises 15 residues. Germline assignment: CDR1 SGHAT and CDR2 FQNNGV. The full variable domain, with the rest looked up from reference TRBV11-2 and TRBJ2-7, is EAGVAQSPRYKIIEKRQSVAFWCNPISGHATLYWYQQILGQGPKLLIQFQNNGVVDDSQLPKDRFSAERLKGVDSTLKIQPAKLEDSAVYLCASSFLAGGTYEQYFGPGTRLTVT.

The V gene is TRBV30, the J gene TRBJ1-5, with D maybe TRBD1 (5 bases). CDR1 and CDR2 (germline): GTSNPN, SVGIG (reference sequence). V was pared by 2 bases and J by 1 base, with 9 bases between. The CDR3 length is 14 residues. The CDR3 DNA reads TGTGCCTGGAGTTCGACAGTCAGCAATCAGCCCCAGCATTTT. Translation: CAWSSTVSNQPQHF.

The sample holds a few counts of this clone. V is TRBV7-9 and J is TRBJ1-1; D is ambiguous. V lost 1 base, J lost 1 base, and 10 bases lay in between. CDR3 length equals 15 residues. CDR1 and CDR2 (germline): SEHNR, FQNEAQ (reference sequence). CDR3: CASSLEYAGNTEAFF. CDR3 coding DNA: TGTGCCAGCAGCTTAGAATACGCGGGGAACACTGAAGCTTTCTTT.

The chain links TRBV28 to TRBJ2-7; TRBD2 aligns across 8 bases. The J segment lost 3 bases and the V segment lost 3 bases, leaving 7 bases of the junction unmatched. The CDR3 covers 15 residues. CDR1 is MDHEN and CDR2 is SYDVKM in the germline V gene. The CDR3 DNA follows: TGTGCCAGCAGTTTCTCTAGCGCGGGAGGCTACGAGCAGTACTTC. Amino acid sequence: CASSFSSAGGYEQYF. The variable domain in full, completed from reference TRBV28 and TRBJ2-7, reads DVKVTQSSRYLVKRTGEKVFLECVQDMDHENMFWYRQDPGLGLRLIYFSYDVKMKEKGDIPEGYSVSREKKERFSLILESASTNQTSMYLCASSFSSAGGYEQYFGPGTRLTVT.

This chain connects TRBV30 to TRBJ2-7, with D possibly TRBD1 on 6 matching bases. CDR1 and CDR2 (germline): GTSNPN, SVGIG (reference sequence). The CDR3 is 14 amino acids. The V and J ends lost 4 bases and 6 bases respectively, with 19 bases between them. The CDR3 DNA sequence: TGTGCCTGGATGGTAGGGGGAAGGTCTCTCGAGCAGTACTTC. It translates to CAWMVGGRSLEQYF. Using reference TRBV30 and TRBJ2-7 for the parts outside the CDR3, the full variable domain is SQTIHQWPATLVQPVGSPLSLECTVEGTSNPNLYWYRQAAGRGLQLLFYSVGIGQISSEVPQNLSASRPQDRQFILSSKKLLLSDSGFYLCAWMVGGRSLEQYFGPGTRLTVT.

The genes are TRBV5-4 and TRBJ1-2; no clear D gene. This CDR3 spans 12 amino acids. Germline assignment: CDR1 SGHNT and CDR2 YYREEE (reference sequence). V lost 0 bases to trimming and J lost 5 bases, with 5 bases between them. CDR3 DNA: TGTGCCAGCAGCTTGGACAAATATGGCTACACCTTC. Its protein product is CASSLDKYGYTF.

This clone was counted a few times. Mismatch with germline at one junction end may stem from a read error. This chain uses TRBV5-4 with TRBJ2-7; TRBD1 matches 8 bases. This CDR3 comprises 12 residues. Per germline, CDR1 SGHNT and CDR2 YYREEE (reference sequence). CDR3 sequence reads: CASSLDFGTGFF. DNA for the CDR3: TGTGCCAGCAGCTTGGACTTTGGGACAGGTTTCTTC. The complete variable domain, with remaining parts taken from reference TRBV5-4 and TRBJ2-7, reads ETGVTQSPTHLIKTRGQQVTLRCSSQSGHNTVSWYQQALGQGPQFIFQYYREEENGRGNFPPRFSGLQFPNYSSELNVNALELDDSALYLCASSLDFGTGFFGPGTRLTVT.

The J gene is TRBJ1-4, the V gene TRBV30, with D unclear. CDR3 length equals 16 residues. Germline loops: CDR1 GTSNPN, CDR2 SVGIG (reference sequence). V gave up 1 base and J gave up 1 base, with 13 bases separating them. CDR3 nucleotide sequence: TGTGCCTGGAGTGACGGACTTGGCATAACTAATGAAAAACTGTTTTTT. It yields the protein CAWSDGLGITNEKLFF. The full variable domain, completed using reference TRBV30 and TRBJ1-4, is SQTIHQWPATLVQPVGSPLSLECTVEGTSNPNLYWYRQAAGRGLQLLFYSVGIGQISSEVPQNLSASRPQDRQFILSSKKLLLSDSGFYLCAWSDGLGITNEKLFFGSGTQLSVL.

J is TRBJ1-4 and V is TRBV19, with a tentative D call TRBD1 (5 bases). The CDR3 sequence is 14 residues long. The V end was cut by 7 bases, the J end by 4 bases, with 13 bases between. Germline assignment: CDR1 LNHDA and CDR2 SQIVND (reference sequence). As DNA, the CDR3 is TGTGCCAGTAACGACGACAGATTTAATGAAAAACTGTTTTTT. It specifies CASNDDRFNEKLFF.

The chain's CDR3 is CASSVDRDSVTKETQYF. CDR3 sequence (DNA): TGTGCCAGCAGCGTAGACCGGGACAGCGTTACAAAAGAGACCCAGTACTTC. The chain links TRBV5-8 to TRBJ2-5; 7 nucleotides match TRBD1. V shed 4 bases, J shed 3 bases, and the junction held 15 bases outside the gene matches. From germline, CDR1 is SGHTS and CDR2 YDEGEE. CDR3 length equals 17 residues.

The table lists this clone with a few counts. CDR3 protein: CASSLTRRGSEKLFF. DNA of the CDR3: TGTGCCAGCAGCTTGACGAGGCGAGGAAGTGAAAAACTGTTTTTT. The chain employs TRBV7-9 and TRBJ1-4; D gene ambiguous. V lost 3 bases and J 7 bases, leaving 15 bases between the germline ends. The CDR3 sequence is 15 residues long. Germline values: CDR1 SEHNR, CDR2 FQNEAQ (reference sequence). The full variable domain, its missing parts supplied by reference TRBV7-9 and TRBJ1-4, is DTGVSQNPRHKITKRGQNVTFRCDPISEHNRLYWYRQTLGQGPEFLTYFQNEAQLEKSRLLSDRFSAERPKGSFSTLEIQRTEQGDSAMYLCASSLTRRGSEKLFFGSGTQLSVL.

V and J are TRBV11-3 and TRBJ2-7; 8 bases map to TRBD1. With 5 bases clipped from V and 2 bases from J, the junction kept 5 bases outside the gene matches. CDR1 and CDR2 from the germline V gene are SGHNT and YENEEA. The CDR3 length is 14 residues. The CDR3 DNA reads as TGTGCCAGCAGCCTCCGGGACAGGACCTACGAGCAGTACTTC. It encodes CASSLRDRTYEQYF.

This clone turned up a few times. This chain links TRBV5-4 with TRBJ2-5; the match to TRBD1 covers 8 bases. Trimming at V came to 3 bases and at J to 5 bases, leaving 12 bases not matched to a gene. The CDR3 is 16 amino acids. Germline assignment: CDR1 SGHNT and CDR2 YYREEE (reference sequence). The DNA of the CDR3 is TGTGCCAGCAGCTCGGAATCCAGACAGGGGAGGGAGACCCAGTACTTC. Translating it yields CASSSESRQGRETQYF.

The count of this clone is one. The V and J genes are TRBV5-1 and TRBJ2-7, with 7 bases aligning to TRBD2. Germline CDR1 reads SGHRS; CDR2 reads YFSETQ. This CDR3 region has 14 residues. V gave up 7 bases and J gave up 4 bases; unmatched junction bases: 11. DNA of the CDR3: TGCGCCAGCTCCCAACAAATGGGAGGGTACGAGCAGTACTTC. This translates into CASSQQMGGYEQYF. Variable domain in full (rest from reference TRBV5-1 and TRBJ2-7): KAGVTQTPRYLIKTRGQQVTLSCSPISGHRSVSWYQQTPGQGLQFLFEYFSETQRNKGNFPGRFSGRQFSNSRSEMNVSTLELGDSALYLCASSQQMGGYEQYFGPGTRLTVT.

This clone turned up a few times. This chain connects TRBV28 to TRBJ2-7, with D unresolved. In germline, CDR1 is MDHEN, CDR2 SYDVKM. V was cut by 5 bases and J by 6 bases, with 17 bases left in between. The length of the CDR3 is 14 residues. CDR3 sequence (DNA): TGTGCCAGCAGTCCCGTAGCAGCCTTCTCCGAGCAGTACTTC. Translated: CASSPVAAFSEQYF.